This TCR beta chain emerged from a study of blood T cell repertoires in COVID-19. Original methodology: Using reference gene primer amplification, nucleated cell counts were estimated. Sequenced by immunoSEQ multiplex PCR; TCRdb stores in-frame clones only, minus some. V and J calls and clone size are those listed in that table; D and trimming were worked out from the DNA. The table has 270,000 or so clones, roughly 90% seen once; the top ten hold about 3%. Trimming stripped 0 bases from V and 2 bases from J, with 8 bases between. Germline loops: CDR1 SGHRS, CDR2 YFSETQ. CDR3 length: 14 amino acids. Participant-reported clinical history was the basis for cohort assignment.

Sequencing used PBMCs or T cells enriched from blood (not recorded which). The V call is TRBV5-1, the J call TRBJ2-5; D is undetermined. This receptor was taken from a man aged 40-50 years who had been exposed to COVID-19. CDR3: CASSLEAYQETQYF. CDR3 DNA sequence: TGCGCCAGCAGCTTGGAAGCGTATCAAGAGACCCAGTACTTC.